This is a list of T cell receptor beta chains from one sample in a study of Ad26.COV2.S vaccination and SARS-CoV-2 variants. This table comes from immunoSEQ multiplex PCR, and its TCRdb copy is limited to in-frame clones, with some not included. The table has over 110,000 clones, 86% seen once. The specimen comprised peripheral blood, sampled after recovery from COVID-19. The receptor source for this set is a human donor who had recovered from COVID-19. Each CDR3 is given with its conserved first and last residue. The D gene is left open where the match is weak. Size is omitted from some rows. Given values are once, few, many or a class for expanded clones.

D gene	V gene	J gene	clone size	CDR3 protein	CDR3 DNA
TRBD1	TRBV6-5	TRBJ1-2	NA	CASSPGTGVNYGYTF	TGTGCCAGCAGTCCCGGGACAGGAGTAAACTATGGCTACACCTTC
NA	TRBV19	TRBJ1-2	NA	CASSTFGGYTF	TGTGCCAGTAGTACCTTCGGAGGCTACACCTTC
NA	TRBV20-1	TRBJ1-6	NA	CSVGEGSSPLHF	TGCAGTGTTGGTGAGGGGAGTTCACCCCTCCACTTT
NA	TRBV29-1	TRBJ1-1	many	CSVEEPGHLNTEAFF	TGCAGCGTTGAAGAGCCGGGACATCTGAACACTGAAGCTTTCTTT
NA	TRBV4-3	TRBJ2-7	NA	CASSQAQGGSYEQYF	TGCGCCAGCAGCCAAGCCCAGGGAGGTTCCTACGAGCAGTACTTC
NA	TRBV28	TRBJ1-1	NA	CASSDGYTEAFF	TGTGCCAGCAGTGACGGGTACACTGAAGCTTTCTTT
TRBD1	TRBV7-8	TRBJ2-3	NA	CASIQGEQGTDTQYF	TGTGCCAGCATCCAGGGGGAACAGGGAACAGATACGCAGTATTTT
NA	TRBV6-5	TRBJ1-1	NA	CASSYSTVWTEAFF	TGTGCCAGCAGTTACTCGACGGTGTGGACTGAAGCTTTCTTT
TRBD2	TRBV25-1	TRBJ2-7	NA	CASSNTSGGSYEQYF	TGTGCCAGCAGCAACACTAGCGGGGGGTCCTACGAGCAGTACTTC
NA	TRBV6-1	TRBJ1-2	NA	CASSEKQQRRMSGYTF	TGTGCCAGCAGTGAAAAACAGCAAAGGAGAATGAGTGGCTACACCTTC
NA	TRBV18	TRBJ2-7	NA	CASSPNREEQYF	TGTGCCAGCTCACCCAACAGGGAGGAGCAGTACTTC
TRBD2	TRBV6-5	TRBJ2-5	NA	CASSPLAGGGETQYF	TGTGCCAGCAGTCCACTAGCGGGGGGCGGAGAGACCCAGTACTTC
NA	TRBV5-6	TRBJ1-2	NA	CASSWYGGSYGYTF	TGTGCCAGCAGCTGGTATGGGGGAAGCTATGGCTACACCTTC
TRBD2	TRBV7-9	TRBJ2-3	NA	CASSPSGGPTDTQYF	TGTGCCAGCAGCCCGAGCGGGGGGCCCACAGATACGCAGTATTTT
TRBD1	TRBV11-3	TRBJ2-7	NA	CASSLGDRGRMDEQYF	TGTGCCAGCAGCTTAGGGGACAGGGGGCGTATGGACGAGCAGTACTTC
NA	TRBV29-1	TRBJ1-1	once	CGSRGTEAFF	TGCGGCAGCCGTGGGACTGAAGCTTTCTTT
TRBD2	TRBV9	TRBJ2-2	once	CASSVGLAGGRLNTGELFF	TGTGCCAGCAGCGTAGGCCTAGCGGGGGGGCGGTTGAACACCGGGGAGCTGTTTTTT
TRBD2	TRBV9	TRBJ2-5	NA	CASSVEPSGVGETQYF	TGTGCCAGCAGCGTAGAGCCTAGCGGGGTGGGTGAGACCCAGTACTTC
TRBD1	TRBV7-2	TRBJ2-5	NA	CASRPRQGGPETQYF	TGTGCCAGCAGGCCGCGACAGGGGGGACCCGAGACCCAGTACTTC
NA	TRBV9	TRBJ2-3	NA	CASSSKSRSSTDTQYF	TGTGCCAGCAGCTCAAAATCTAGGTCTAGCACAGATACGCAGTATTTT
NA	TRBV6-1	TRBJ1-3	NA	CASSEGWSSGNTIYF	TGTGCCAGCAGTGAAGGGTGGAGCTCTGGAAACACCATATATTTT
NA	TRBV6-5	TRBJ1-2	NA	CASSPMGTNYGYTF	TGTGCCAGCAGTCCTATGGGGACAAACTATGGCTACACCTTC
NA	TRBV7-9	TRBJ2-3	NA	CASSFTGSTDTQYF	TGTGCCAGCAGCTTCACAGGGAGCACAGATACGCAGTATTTT
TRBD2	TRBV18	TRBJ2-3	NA	CASSLSIAGGPDTQYF	TGTGCCAGCTCACTTTCCATAGCGGGGGGGCCGGATACGCAGTATTTT
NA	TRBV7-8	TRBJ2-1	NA	CASSLRPETENEQFF	TGTGCCAGCAGCCTCCGGCCTGAGACAGAGAATGAGCAGTTCTTC
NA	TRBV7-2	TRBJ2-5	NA	CASSYPGRAKGETQYF	TGTGCCAGCAGCTACCCGGGCAGGGCGAAGGGGGAGACCCAGTACTTC
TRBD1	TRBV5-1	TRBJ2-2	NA	CASSQRMTGPGELFF	TGCGCCAGCAGCCAAAGGATGACAGGGCCCGGGGAGCTGTTTTTT
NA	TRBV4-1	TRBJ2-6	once	CASSQDLGGAGANVLTF	TGCGCCAGCAGCCAAGATCTCGGGGGCGCTGGGGCCAACGTCCTGACTTTC
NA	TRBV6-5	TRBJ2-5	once	CASKTAGPNKETQYF	TGTGCCAGCAAGACGGCGGGGCCTAATAAAGAGACCCAGTACTTC
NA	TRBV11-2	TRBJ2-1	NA	CASSHWGRGVHEQFF	TGTGCCAGCAGCCATTGGGGCAGGGGGGTCCATGAGCAGTTCTTC
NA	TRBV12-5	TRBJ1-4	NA	CASGWDRDLEKLFF	TGTGCTAGTGGTTGGGACCGGGACTTAGAAAAACTGTTTTTT
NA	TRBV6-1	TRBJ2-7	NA	CASSEWGTGIF	NA
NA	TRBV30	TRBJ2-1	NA	CAWSPLKNEQFF	TGTGCCTGGAGTCCATTAAAGAATGAGCAGTTCTTC
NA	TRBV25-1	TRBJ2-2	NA	CASSDFGSGELFF	TGTGCCAGCAGTGATTTCGGATCCGGGGAGCTGTTTTTT